This TCR beta chain derives from a study of CD8 T cells in Susac syndrome. Relapsing-remitting disease, either stable or active, was present in the treatment-naive patients who were the multiple sclerosis controls. The CD8+ and CD4+ T cells were isolated magnetically using a negative isolation approach, whereas the TEMRA cells were enriched by FACS. RNA amounts of roughly 0.5 to 1 ug underwent reverse transcription with random hexamers. An immunoSEQ multiplex PCR amplified TCR beta CDR3 over 54 Vbeta and 13 Jbeta. TCRdb independently ran MiXCR on the immunoSEQ multiplex PCR reads; one entry per CDR3 protein. Of some 400,000 distinct CDR3 sequences in the sample, around 85% were seen once. Germline CDR1 and CDR2: GTSNPN and SVGIG (reference sequence). Between the trimmed V and J ends, which lost 0 bases and 2 bases, there was a span of 11 bases. The CDR3 extends over 15 amino acids.

The sample consisted of CD8+ T cells from PBMCs. The gene calls are TRBV30 and TRBJ1-3; possible D gene TRBD1, 6 bases. The receptor's source is a human donor with multiple sclerosis. The CDR3 nucleotides are TGTGCCTGGAGTGTGAGTTCAGGGGCTGGAAACACCATATATTTT. Encoded protein: CAWSVSSGAGNTIYF.